In its sample, the clone carrying this TCR beta chain was seen a few times. Antigen unknown. TCRdb used MiXCR to call clones anew from the PCR reads. The sample yields approximately 60,000 clones, 25% to 30% seen once. The source of the sample is a study of metastatic and nonmetastatic thyroid tumors. Study as a whole: Repertoires were compared across blood and tumor or nodule tissue from malignant and benign thyroid patients.

Each patient went into thyroid surgery without having received any treatment. Study-wide points: Benign nodules were reported to have significantly lower TCR beta diversity than malignant thyroid tumors, in blood and tumor.

The specimen was blood. The sequence came from a female donor with papillary thyroid cancer or a benign thyroid nodule (not recorded which). Some clones in this sample may be carry-over from other donors' samples.

CDR3 protein: CASSSGTEETQYF. The CDR3 DNA reads TGTGCCAGCTCCTCCGGGACGGAAGAGACCCAGTACTTC. This chain joins TRBV18 and TRBJ2-5; possibly TRBD1 or TRBD2 for D (5 bases each). Looked up from germline, CDR1 is KGHSH and CDR2 is LQKENI. The V end lost 6 bases, the J end lost 3 bases, and 11 bases lay between the germline ends. The length of the CDR3 is 13 residues.